This is a list of T cell receptor beta chains from one sample in a study of tumor T cells in aggressive B-cell lymphoma. The table came from immunoSEQ multiplex PCR; TCRdb's copy has only in-frame clones and leaves some out. Of about 3,600 clones in the sample, roughly 89% are singletons; the top ten hold 3% to 4.5%. The sample was tumor tissue. These receptors all stem from an adult with diffuse large B cell lymphoma. The conserved cysteine and the conserved F or W are not part of the CDR3 here.

CDR3aa: SVVWTGNYGYT
v_gene: TRBV29-1
j_gene: TRBJ1-2

CDR3aa: AISEGRVVSEAF
v_gene: TRBV10-3
j_gene: TRBJ1-1

CDR3aa: ASSLTGISEQF
v_gene: TRBV6-5
j_gene: TRBJ2-1

CDR3aa: ASSRTGLSNQPQH
v_gene: TRBV5-8
j_gene: TRBJ1-5

CDR3aa: ASSFGAGGSYEQY
v_gene: TRBV27
j_gene: TRBJ2-7

CDR3aa: ASSGKGVAYEQY
v_gene: TRBV27
j_gene: TRBJ2-7

CDR3aa: ASSIRGVSYNEQF
v_gene: TRBV19
j_gene: TRBJ2-1

CDR3aa: ASTLGTANTGELF
v_gene: TRBV5-1
j_gene: TRBJ2-2

CDR3aa: VSRTSGGNEQF
v_gene: TRBV14
j_gene: TRBJ2-1

CDR3aa: ASSLTVYTEAF
v_gene: TRBV11-3
j_gene: TRBJ1-1